This passage covers 20 T cell receptor beta chains from one sample sequenced in a study of blood T cell repertoires in COVID-19. The assay was immunoSEQ multiplex PCR, and TCRdb's table has in-frame clones only and misses some. The repertoire holds 350,000 to 400,000 clones, with just under 90% as singletons. Sequenced: PBMCs or T cells enriched from blood (not recorded which). These receptor sequences come from a woman aged 25-40 years who had recovered from COVID-19.

The V and J genes are TRBV7-2 and TRBJ2-7; 12 bases fit TRBD2. The V gene end was trimmed by 0 bases and the J gene end by 8 bases; junction bases not matched to a gene: 2. Germline assignment: CDR1 SGHTA and CDR2 FQGNSA. This CDR3 comprises 14 residues. Here the CDR3 reads CASSLALAGGKQYF. The CDR3 nucleotides are TGTGCCAGCAGCTTAGCCCTAGCGGGGGGGAAGCAGTACTTC.

The count of this clone is one. The chain is built from TRBV7-2 and TRBJ2-7; 10 nucleotides line up with TRBD2. Per the germline V gene, CDR1 is SGHTA and CDR2 is FQGNSA. Trimming removed 1 base from V and 6 bases from J; junction bases left unmatched: 6. The CDR3 spans 15 residues. The CDR3 loop reads CASSLVTSGVSEQYF. Here the CDR3 DNA reads TGTGCCAGCAGCTTAGTAACTAGCGGGGTAAGCGAGCAGTACTTC.

The chain uses TRBV6-6 and TRBJ1-4; 8 positions agree with TRBD1. The CDR3 extends over 16 amino acids. The germline V gene has CDR1 MNHNY and CDR2 SVGAGI (reference sequence). The junction had 9 bases not matched to a gene; V was cut back by 5 bases and J by 4 bases. The CDR3 is CASSPTVTGDNEKLFF. CDR3 bases: TGTGCCAGCAGTCCCACTGTGACAGGGGATAATGAAAAACTGTTTTTT.

The rearrangement joins TRBV2 to TRBJ2-4, with 14 bases matching TRBD2. The CDR3 spans 19 residues. The V gene end was trimmed by 5 bases and the J gene end by 2 bases; junction bases not matched to a gene: 11. Germline values: CDR1 SNHLY, CDR2 FYNNEI. The CDR3 nucleotides read TGTGCCAGCAGTCCCTGGGGACTAGCGGGAGAGGGGCCCAAAAACATTCAGTACTTC. Amino acid sequence: CASSPWGLAGEGPKNIQYF.

The V gene is TRBV7-9, the J gene TRBJ1-4; 7 bases line up with TRBD1. This CDR3 spans 15 amino acids. Germline lookup yields CDR1 SEHNR and CDR2 FQNEAQ (reference sequence). V lost 5 bases to trimming and J lost 8 bases; unmatched junction nucleotides: 11. The CDR3 nucleotides read TGTGCCAGCAGCCGGACACAGGGGTTAGGCGAAAAACTGTTTTTT. Translated, it gives CASSRTQGLGEKLFF. The complete variable domain, with remaining parts taken from reference TRBV7-9 and TRBJ1-4, reads DTGVSQNPRHKITKRGQNVTFRCDPISEHNRLYWYRQTLGQGPEFLTYFQNEAQLEKSRLLSDRFSAERPKGSFSTLEIQRTEQGDSAMYLCASSRTQGLGEKLFFGSGTQLSVL.

The chain joins TRBV4-1 to TRBJ1-1; TRBD1 might be the D (6 bases). The CDR3 length is 15 residues. V lost 3 bases to trimming and J lost 0 bases, with 11 bases between them. The germline gives CDR1 MGHRA, CDR2 YSYEKL. CDR3 nucleotide sequence: TGCGCCAGCAGCCATACAGGACAGTTGAACACTGAAGCTTTCTTT. As protein: CASSHTGQLNTEAFF.

The chain is built from TRBV20-1 and TRBJ2-1; 10 nucleotides line up with TRBD2. CDR3 size: 18 residues. Trimming removed 3 bases from V and 4 bases from J; junction bases left unmatched: 15. The germline V gene encodes CDR1 DFQATT and CDR2 SNEGSKA (reference sequence). The CDR3, as DNA: TGCAGTGCTAGTCTGGGACTAGCGCGACCGAATAAATACAATGAGCAGTTCTTC. Translating it yields CSASLGLARPNKYNEQFF.

In its sample, this clone was seen a few times. V is TRBV4-2 and J is TRBJ2-1, with TRBD2 matching 9 bases. CDR1 LGHNA and CDR2 YNFKEQ come from the germline V gene. J was trimmed by 7 bases and V by 4 bases; bases with no gene match: 17. The CDR3 runs to 18 residues. This chain's CDR3 is CASSLVRVGTSRPNEQFF. The CDR3 nucleotides are TGTGCCAGCAGCCTCGTTCGGGTAGGGACTAGCCGACCGAATGAGCAGTTCTTC.

The chain couples TRBV19 to TRBJ1-4; TRBD1 matches at 7 bases. Looked up from germline, CDR1 is LNHDA and CDR2 is SQIVND (reference sequence). CDR3 length: 16 residues. V lost 8 bases and J lost 3; bases outside the gene matches: 12. CDR3 in amino acids: CASRRGTPSANEKLFF. As DNA, the CDR3 is TGTGCCAGTCGCAGGGGGACACCTTCGGCTAATGAAAAACTGTTTTTT.

The chain links TRBV15 to TRBJ2-2, with a possible D match to TRBD1 (6 bases). Germline CDR1 and CDR2: LNHNV and YYDKDF (reference sequence). This CDR3 is built from 16 residues. The V end was cut by 1 base, the J end by 5 bases, with 14 bases between. The CDR3 bases are TGTGCCACCAGCAGAGTCCCCGCCGGACAGACCGGGGAGCTGTTTTTT. Amino acid sequence: CATSRVPAGQTGELFF.

V and J are TRBV11-3 and TRBJ2-1, with 14 bases identical to TRBD2. This CDR3 spans 16 amino acids. Germline V gene lookup returns CDR1 SGHNT and CDR2 YENEEA. Trimming cost V 5 bases and J 7 bases; bases outside gene matches: 7. DNA for the CDR3: TGTGCCAGCAGCCTAGGGACTAGCGGGAGAGGTAATGAGCAGTTCTTC. As protein: CASSLGTSGRGNEQFF.

The chain links TRBV7-7 to TRBJ2-2; 9 positions match TRBD2. The CDR3 has 17 amino acids. CDR1 is SSHAT and CDR2 is FNYEAQ in the germline V gene (reference sequence). J was trimmed by 0 bases and V by 3 bases; bases with no gene match: 5. The CDR3 DNA sequence: TGTGCCAGCAGCTTTGGTAGCGGGGGCACGAACACCGGGGAGCTGTTTTTT. The encoded protein is CASSFGSGGTNTGELFF.

The chain employs TRBV13 and TRBJ2-7; TRBD2 is a possible D gene (5 bases). The CDR3 extends over 15 amino acids. Trimming cost V 0 bases and J 2 bases, with 11 bases left between them. Per germline, CDR1 PRHDT and CDR2 FYEKMQ (reference sequence). CDR3 DNA: TGTGCCAGCAGCTTAGGGGTACTGGGAGCCTACGAGCAGTACTTC. Encoded protein: CASSLGVLGAYEQYF.

CDR3 loop: CASSAQGNQPQHF. The DNA for the CDR3 is TGTGCCAGCAGTGCACAGGGGAATCAGCCCCAGCATTTT. The rearrangement uses TRBV27 and TRBJ1-5; 7 bases line up with TRBD1. The J segment lost 4 bases and the V segment lost 5 bases, leaving 2 bases of the junction unmatched. The CDR3 covers 13 residues. Germline V lookup: CDR1 MNHEY, CDR2 SMNVEV (reference sequence).

The V call is TRBV7-9, the J call TRBJ2-1; 8 bases are a match to TRBD2. Germline V gene data show CDR1 as SEHNR and CDR2 as FQNEAQ (reference sequence). This CDR3 is 14 amino acids long. V was pared by 7 bases and J by 4 bases, with 6 bases of the junction left unmatched. In DNA, the CDR3 is TGTGCCAGCACCCGGGAGGGCCTTTACAATGAGCAGTTCTTC. Translation gives CASTREGLYNEQFF.

The V call is TRBV7-2, the J call TRBJ1-1; no reliable D call. Per germline, CDR1 SGHTA and CDR2 FQGNSA. CDR3 length: 14 residues. Trimming stripped 3 bases from V and 5 bases from J, with 13 bases between. The CDR3 loop reads CASSFSRGSTEAFF. For the CDR3, the DNA is TGTGCCAGCAGCTTTTCTCGGGGTAGTACTGAAGCTTTCTTT. Full variable domain (outside the CDR3, taken from reference TRBV7-2 and TRBJ1-1): GAGVSQSPSNKVTEKGKDVELRCDPISGHTALYWYRQSLGQGLEFLIYFQGNSAPDKSGLPSDRFSAERTGGSVSTLTIQRTQQEDSAVYLCASSFSRGSTEAFFGQGTRLTVV.

The rearrangement joins TRBV2 to TRBJ2-3; 8 bases are shared with TRBD2. Germline trimming cut 5 bases from V and 1 base from J; bases unmatched to any gene: 5. The CDR3 extends over 15 amino acids. Germline V gene data show CDR1 as SNHLY and CDR2 as FYNNEI. The CDR3 sequence: CASSRAGGGTDTQYF. In DNA form, the CDR3 reads TGTGCCAGCAGTCGGGCGGGGGGCGGCACAGATACGCAGTATTTT.

This clone came up many times. The CDR3 nucleotides read TGCGCCAGCAGCCCGAAGGGACAGGGATGGGGTGGCTACACCTTC. As protein: CASSPKGQGWGGYTF. The V call is TRBV5-1, the J call TRBJ1-2, with TRBD1 matching 9 bases. The CDR3 loop spans 15 amino acids. J lost 7 bases, V lost 4 bases, and 11 bases had no gene match. From germline, CDR1 is SGHRS and CDR2 YFSETQ.

This chain joins TRBV28 and TRBJ2-2; D uncertain. V dropped 5 bases and J dropped 9 bases, with 10 bases sitting between them. CDR1 MDHEN and CDR2 SYDVKM come from the germline V gene. The CDR3 runs 12 residues. CDR3 nucleotide sequence: TGTGCCAGCAGTCCACCACTCTGGGAGCTGTTTTTT. The encoded protein is CASSPPLWELFF.

This chain connects TRBV7-2 to TRBJ1-4, with D possibly matching TRBD1 (6 bases). Trimming stripped 4 bases from V and 5 bases from J, with 14 bases between. The CDR3 is made up of 15 amino acids. From germline, CDR1 is SGHTA and CDR2 FQGNSA. CDR3 bases: TGTGCCAGCAGCTCCCAACAGGGTCGGAATGAAAAACTGTTTTTT. Residues: CASSSQQGRNEKLFF. The whole variable domain, filled in from reference TRBV7-2 and TRBJ1-4, reads GAGVSQSPSNKVTEKGKDVELRCDPISGHTALYWYRQSLGQGLEFLIYFQGNSAPDKSGLPSDRFSAERTGGSVSTLTIQRTQQEDSAVYLCASSSQQGRNEKLFFGSGTQLSVL.